This T cell receptor (beta chain) is from a study of T-cell memory formation after mild COVID-19. CDR1 and CDR2 (germline): SGHTA, FQGNSA. This CDR3 spans 13 amino acids. Trimming pared 5 bases from V and 7 bases from J, leaving 12 bases between. A few counts support this clonotype. MiXCR, applied by TCRdb to the 5' RACE reads, yields one record per CDR3 protein. The data show 310,000 or so distinct CDR3 sequences, 15% seen once. The chain carries TRBV7-2 and TRBJ1-5, with D uncertain. The receptor was isolated from a young man who had mild COVID-19 (a few samples of this study predate the infection). Cell type and time point are not known. The sample taken for sequencing was PBMCs or a T cell subset sorted from them (not recorded which). The CDR3 nucleotides are TGTGCCAGCAGCGCTTGGTTAGACCAGCCCCAGCATTTT. This gives the protein CASSAWLDQPQHF.